Presented here are 6 T cell receptor beta chains from one specimen sequenced in a study of T cell repertoires in cytomegalovirus infection. TCRdb reanalysed the reads using MiXCR and keeps one entry per CDR3 protein. In the table there are about 130,000 distinct CDR3 sequences, over 30% of which are singletons. Antigens for these TCRs are unknown. The sample here was CD8+ T cells from cultured PBMCs, taken from culture after CMV antigen stimulation. These receptors were obtained from a human donor in good health (CMV status not recorded). Some clones in this sample may be carry-over from other donors' samples.

This sequence joins TRBV4-1 and TRBJ2-1; TRBD2 might be the D (6 bases). CDR3 length: 14 amino acids. V dropped 2 bases and J dropped 4 bases, with 9 bases sitting between them. The germline V gene encodes CDR1 MGHRA and CDR2 YSYEKL. CDR3: CASSQNSGYNEQFF. The CDR3, as DNA: TGCGCCAGCAGCCAAAATAGCGGTTACAATGAGCAGTTCTTC.

The chain combines TRBV6-5 with TRBJ2-7, with 13 bases identical to TRBD2. CDR1 and CDR2 (germline): MNHEY, SVGAGI. The V segment lost 0 bases and the J segment 1 base; nucleotides outside the gene matches: 12. This CDR3 has 20 amino acids. In DNA form, the CDR3 reads TGTGCCAGCAGTTACTCGTTCTCGGGACTAGCGGGGCACCGATCCTACGAGCAGTACTTC. Translated, it gives CASSYSFSGLAGHRSYEQYF.

The table lists this clonotype with many counts. The V and J genes are TRBV6-1 and TRBJ2-7; TRBD2 is a possible D gene (6 bases). The V gene's germline CDR1 is MNHNS and CDR2 SASEGT. CDR3 length equals 12 residues. V was clipped by 8 bases and J by 5 bases, with 13 bases between them. The CDR3 reads CASSGGANEQYF. In nucleotides, the CDR3 is TGTGCCAGCTCCGGCGGGGCGAACGAGCAGTACTTC.

This sequence joins TRBV7-9 and TRBJ2-7; TRBD2 might be the D (6 bases). The CDR3 loop spans 13 amino acids. Trimming left V 5 bases short and J 11 bases short, with 19 bases between. Germline CDR1 reads SEHNR; CDR2 reads FQNEAQ (reference sequence). CDR3 DNA: TGTGCCAGCAGCAACGATACGGACGGAGGGGAGTACTTC. It translates to CASSNDTDGGEYF. Supplemented by reference TRBV7-9 and TRBJ2-7, the full variable domain reads DTGVSQNPRHKITKRGQNVTFRCDPISEHNRLYWYRQTLGQGPEFLTYFQNEAQLEKSRLLSDRFSAERPKGSFSTLEIQRTEQGDSAMYLCASSNDTDGGEYFGPGTRLTVT.

The chain has TRBV20-1 and TRBJ2-1; 9 bases agree with TRBD1. Germline V gives CDR1 DFQATT, CDR2 SNEGSKA (reference sequence). J gave up 7 bases and V 5 bases, and 9 bases lay outside the gene matches. This CDR3 spans 14 amino acids. CDR3 sequence: CSAFPGQGKNEQFF. CDR3 nucleotides: TGCAGTGCTTTCCCGGGACAGGGAAAAAATGAGCAGTTCTTC.

V is TRBV6-8 and J is TRBJ1-4, with a possible D match to TRBD1 (5 bases). Per germline, CDR1 MNHGY and CDR2 SAAAGT. The CDR3 extends over 14 amino acids. Trimming shortened V by 0 bases and J by 5 bases, and 7 bases separated the two germline ends. CDR3: CASSYSGGNEKLFF. CDR3 nucleotide sequence: TGTGCCAGCAGTTACTCGGGGGGGAATGAAAAACTGTTTTTT.